These 23 T cell receptor beta chains were all obtained from the same sample, sequenced in a study of Ad26.COV2.S vaccination and SARS-CoV-2 variants. Profiling relied on immunoSEQ multiplex PCR, and the TCRdb table lists in-frame clones only, not all of them. The sample lists about 460,000 clones, approximately 90% occurring once. The sample's treatment: some 20 received Ad26.COV2.S at low or high dose, single or two shots; 5 received placebo; per-sample allocation not given. After the first vaccine or placebo injection, samples were drawn on day 63. The sequencing here drew on peripheral blood, taken in a trial of Ad26.COV2.S vaccine versus placebo. Receptor source: a person between 18 and 60 years old who received the Ad26.COV2.S COVID-19 vaccine or a placebo.

This clone appeared a single time. The rearrangement joins TRBV28 to TRBJ2-5, with D tentatively TRBD1 or TRBD2 (9 bases each). Deletions cut 6 bases from V and 4 bases from J, with 21 bases between. Germline V lookup: CDR1 MDHEN, CDR2 SYDVKM. CDR3 length equals 16 residues. The DNA of the CDR3 is TGTGCCAGCAGAGCCCACAGGGGGCGGGAGGGAGAGACCCAGTACTTC. Amino acids: CASRAHRGREGETQYF. Supplemented by reference TRBV28 and TRBJ2-5, the full variable domain reads DVKVTQSSRYLVKRTGEKVFLECVQDMDHENMFWYRQDPGLGLRLIYFSYDVKMKEKGDIPEGYSVSREKKERFSLILESASTNQTSMYLCASRAHRGREGETQYFGPGTRLLVL.

The V and J genes are TRBV7-2 and TRBJ1-2, with 7 bases that match TRBD1. This CDR3 is built from 18 residues. CDR1 and CDR2 (germline): SGHTA, FQGNSA. V shed 1 base, J shed 5 bases, and the junction held 16 bases outside the gene matches. CDR3 sequence: CASSLGPADRRASYGYTF. CDR3 nucleotide sequence: TGTGCCAGCAGCTTAGGCCCGGCGGACAGGAGGGCTAGTTATGGCTACACCTTC.

This clone has just one count. The J gene is TRBJ2-3, the V gene TRBV11-3; D gene ambiguous. CDR3 size: 14 residues. V lost 5 bases and J 1 base, leaving 10 bases between the germline ends. Per the germline V gene, CDR1 is SGHNT and CDR2 is YENEEA. CDR3 region: CASSPSGRTDTQYF. In nucleotides, the CDR3 is TGTGCCAGCAGCCCAAGTGGCCGCACAGATACGCAGTATTTT.

The V and J genes are TRBV28 and TRBJ1-4, with a weak D call TRBD1 (5 bases). The CDR3 length is 15 residues. V was trimmed by 5 bases and J by 7 bases, leaving 17 bases between them. Germline CDR1 is MDHEN and CDR2 is SYDVKM. CDR3 bases: TGTGCCAGCAGTCCGACGGGGCCGACGGGTGAAAAACTGTTTTTT. This translates into CASSPTGPTGEKLFF. Complete variable domain (other parts from reference TRBV28 and TRBJ1-4): DVKVTQSSRYLVKRTGEKVFLECVQDMDHENMFWYRQDPGLGLRLIYFSYDVKMKEKGDIPEGYSVSREKKERFSLILESASTNQTSMYLCASSPTGPTGEKLFFGSGTQLSVL.

V gene TRBV19 combines with J gene TRBJ2-7; the match to TRBD1 covers 9 bases. In germline, CDR1 is LNHDA, CDR2 SQIVND (reference sequence). The CDR3 runs to 18 residues. Unmatched junction bases numbered 15, after V lost 4 bases and J lost 2 bases. The CDR3 DNA follows: TGTGCCAGTAGTACGCAGGGCTGGGGACAGGGAACACCCTACGAGCAGTACTTC. Translating it yields CASSTQGWGQGTPYEQYF.

The rearrangement links TRBV30 to TRBJ1-2; D possibly corresponds to TRBD1 (5 bases). Per the germline V gene, CDR1 is GTSNPN and CDR2 is SVGIG (reference sequence). V was shortened by 2 bases and J by 8 bases, with 24 bases between the two germline ends. This CDR3 contains 16 residues. The CDR3 sequence: CAWSNYWGREVDGYTF. The CDR3 DNA is TGTGCCTGGAGTAACTACTGGGGCAGGGAAGTAGACGGCTACACCTTC. The complete variable domain, with remaining parts taken from reference TRBV30 and TRBJ1-2, reads SQTIHQWPATLVQPVGSPLSLECTVEGTSNPNLYWYRQAAGRGLQLLFYSVGIGQISSEVPQNLSASRPQDRQFILSSKKLLLSDSGFYLCAWSNYWGREVDGYTFGSGTRLTVV.

V usage is TRBV28 and J usage is TRBJ1-6; D is unresolved. Trimming removed 11 bases at V and 9 bases at J, with 5 bases between. CDR3 length equals 9 residues. Germline V gene lookup returns CDR1 MDHEN and CDR2 SYDVKM. The CDR3 reads CAPGSPLHF. For the CDR3, the DNA is TGTGCCCCCGGTTCACCCCTCCACTTT.

V is TRBV29-1 and J is TRBJ1-2; tentatively, D is TRBD1 (6 bases). This CDR3 region has 14 residues. CDR1 and CDR2 (germline): SQVTM, ANQGSEA. The V end was cut by 7 bases, the J end by 5 bases, with 20 bases between. This CDR3 reads CSANGVQGGYGYTF. The CDR3 nucleotides read TGCAGCGCCAACGGAGTACAGGGTGGTTATGGCTACACCTTC.

This chain links TRBV14 with TRBJ2-2, with a tentative D call TRBD2 (6 bases). V lost 2 bases to trimming and J lost 6 bases, with 16 bases between them. CDR3 length: 16 amino acids. Germline values: CDR1 SGHDN, CDR2 FVKESK. The CDR3 DNA sequence: TGTGCCAGCAGCCAAAGAGGAGGGGTAAAAGCCGGGGAGCTGTTTTTT. Its protein is CASSQRGGVKAGELFF.

V gene TRBV7-8 combines with J gene TRBJ2-1; 7 bases are a match to TRBD1. V shed 5 bases, J shed 10 bases, and the junction held 14 bases outside the gene matches. The germline CDR1 and CDR2 sequences are SGHVS and FQNEAQ. This CDR3 is 15 amino acids long. The CDR3 DNA reads as TGTGCCAGCAGCCCAGGGGGTGCCCAGGGAAAAGAGCAGTTCTTC. Amino acid sequence: CASSPGGAQGKEQFF. The full variable domain, in which reference TRBV7-8 and TRBJ2-1 provide the parts outside the CDR3, is GAGVSQSPRYKVAKRGQDVALRCDPISGHVSLFWYQQALGQGPEFLTYFQNEAQLDKSGLPSDRFFAERPEGSVSTLKIQRTQQEDSAVYLCASSPGGAQGKEQFFGPGTRLTVL.

This clone was detected once. This chain joins TRBV29-1 and TRBJ2-5; 10 bases are a match to TRBD1. CDR3 length equals 15 residues. After removal of 6 bases from V and 1 base from J, the junction contained 8 bases not matched to a gene. Germline CDR1 SQVTM, CDR2 ANQGSEA. CDR3 in DNA: TGCAGCGTGGGGAGGACAGGGGGTTTCCAAGAGACCCAGTACTTC. It encodes CSVGRTGGFQETQYF.

Notes on this clone: Distinct nucleotide sequences in the sample also encode this CDR3. The chain carries TRBV19 and TRBJ1-4, with D uncertain. The CDR3 is 15 amino acids. The V gene's germline CDR1 is LNHDA and CDR2 SQIVND (reference sequence). V was shortened by 2 bases and J by 0 bases, with 7 bases between the two germline ends. In nucleotides, the CDR3 is TGTGCCAGTAGTATAAGTTCCGCAACTAATGAAAAACTGTTTTTT. It yields the protein CASSISSATNEKLFF.

The chain's CDR3 is CASSPRGQDYHQKSYNEQFF. CDR3 coding DNA: TGTGCCAGCTCACCACGGGGGCAGGACTACCATCAGAAATCATACAATGAGCAGTTCTTC. The V gene is TRBV18, the J gene TRBJ2-1; D may match TRBD1 or TRBD2 (6 bases each). Per germline, CDR1 KGHSH and CDR2 LQKENI. V was cut by 1 base and J by 4 bases, with 26 bases left in between. The CDR3 extends over 20 amino acids.

V gene TRBV6-5 combines with J gene TRBJ1-2; D gene ambiguous. Germline V gene data show CDR1 as MNHEY and CDR2 as SVGAGI. Trimming pared 6 bases from V and 11 bases from J, leaving 22 bases between. The CDR3 totals 14 residues. CDR3 sequence: CASRAPGSGLLYTF. DNA for the CDR3: TGTGCCAGCAGAGCCCCCGGGTCCGGACTTCTTTACACCTTC.

V is TRBV7-9 and J is TRBJ1-1; D unresolved. The CDR3 length is 15 residues. Trimming removed 2 bases from V and 4 bases from J, with 14 bases in between. CDR1 and CDR2 (germline): SEHNR, FQNEAQ (reference sequence). CDR3 sequence (DNA): TGTGCCAGCAGCTTACAAGCCCGGGGAACCACTGAAGCTTTCTTT. Amino acids: CASSLQARGTTEAFF.

For the CDR3, the DNA is TGTGCCAGTAGTATAGAGGTACCAGGCCGTCCTAATTCACCCCTCCACTTT. It yields the protein CASSIEVPGRPNSPLHF. The chain couples TRBV19 to TRBJ1-6; D not resolved. V gave up 0 bases and J gave up 6 bases, with 15 bases separating them. Germline CDR1 reads LNHDA; CDR2 reads SQIVND (reference sequence). This CDR3 region has 17 residues.

This chain links TRBV19 with TRBJ1-5; the D is unclear. Germline CDR1 LNHDA, CDR2 SQIVND (reference sequence). The CDR3 length is 15 residues. Trimming pared 4 bases from V and 0 bases from J, leaving 10 bases between. The CDR3 here is CASSTLPYSNQPQHF. CDR3 nucleotide sequence: TGTGCCAGTAGTACCTTACCCTATAGCAATCAGCCCCAGCATTTT. The full variable domain, with the rest looked up from reference TRBV19 and TRBJ1-5, is DGGITQSPKYLFRKEGQNVTLSCEQNLNHDAMYWYRQDPGQGLRLIYYSQIVNDFQKGDIAEGYSVSREKKESFPLTVTSAQKNPTAFYLCASSTLPYSNQPQHFGDGTRLSIL.

Here the CDR3 DNA reads TGTGCCAGCAGTCTAGCGGGAGCCAATGAGCAGTTCTTC. Translation gives CASSLAGANEQFF. V usage is TRBV6-5 and J usage is TRBJ2-1; 10 nucleotides align to TRBD2. The V gene end was trimmed by 5 bases and the J gene end by 6 bases; junction bases not matched to a gene: 1. Germline V gene sequence: CDR1 MNHEY, CDR2 SVGAGI. The CDR3 runs to 13 residues.

This sequence joins TRBV4-1 and TRBJ2-3; D uncertain. The CDR3 loop spans 14 amino acids. Germline V gene data show CDR1 as MGHRA and CDR2 as YSYEKL. V lost 0 bases, J lost 7 bases, and 11 bases lay in between. The CDR3 reads CASSQDNDENTQYF. DNA of the CDR3: TGCGCCAGCAGCCAAGATAACGACGAAAATACGCAGTATTTT.

The genes are TRBV6-5 and TRBJ1-4; D ambiguous. This CDR3 has 14 residues. Per germline, CDR1 MNHEY and CDR2 SVGAGI. V was shortened by 8 bases and J by 7 bases, with 17 bases between the two germline ends. Here the CDR3 reads CASVIGLGGEKLFF. The CDR3 nucleotides are TGTGCCAGCGTTATTGGGCTAGGTGGTGAAAAACTGTTTTTT.

This sequence joins TRBV5-1 and TRBJ1-1; weak D call: TRBD1 (5 bases). There are 13 residues in the CDR3. The germline V and J ends were trimmed by 0 bases and 7 bases, with 10 bases remaining between them. The V gene's germline CDR1 is SGHRS and CDR2 YFSETQ. The CDR3 DNA reads TGCGCCAGCAGCTTGGCCATGGGGGTTGAAGCTTTCTTT. It translates to CASSLAMGVEAFF.

This chain links TRBV9 with TRBJ2-3; D gene ambiguous. The V end lost 0 bases, the J end lost 0 bases, and 8 bases lay between the germline ends. The length of the CDR3 is 15 residues. The V gene's germline CDR1 is SGDLS and CDR2 YYNGEE. CDR3 region: CASSVAERSTDTQYF. The DNA of the CDR3 is TGTGCCAGCAGCGTAGCTGAGAGGAGCACAGATACGCAGTATTTT. The variable domain in full, completed from reference TRBV9 and TRBJ2-3, reads DSGVTQTPKHLITATGQRVTLRCSPRSGDLSVYWYQQSLDQGLQFLIQYYNGEERAKGNILERFSAQQFPDLHSELNLSSLELGDSALYFCASSVAERSTDTQYFGPGTRLTVL.

The chain carries TRBV6-1 and TRBJ2-7; TRBD2 agrees at 8 bases. The CDR3 loop spans 16 amino acids. J was trimmed by 3 bases and V by 0 bases; bases with no gene match: 7. Germline V CDR1 and CDR2: MNHNS, SASEGT. The CDR3 nucleotides are TGTGCCAGCAGTGAAGCGGGGACTAGTCCCTACTACGAGCAGTACTTC. The encoded protein is CASSEAGTSPYYEQYF.